A selection of T cell receptor beta chains follows, all from one sample in a study of CD8 T cells in ankylosing spondylitis. TCRdb analysed the 5' RACE reads with MiXCR anew, one entry per CDR3 protein. The sample has around 490,000 distinct CDR3 sequences; 5.3% are singletons. Sequenced sample: blood, either unsorted or a sorted T cell fraction (not recorded which). The receptors stem from a male donor with ankylosing spondylitis. CDR3s include the opening cysteine and the closing phenylalanine or tryptophan. Each record gives: CDR3 protein, CDR3 DNA, D gene, clone size, V gene, J gene. D genes are given only for firm matches. Expanded clones are given a class, and other clones once, few, many or no size at all.

CASSQGAAGTAQYF	TGCGCCAGCAGCCAAGGGGCGGCGGGGACGGCGCAGTACTTC	-	-	TRBV4-3	TRBJ2-7
CASLRSSGANVLTF	TGTGCCAGCCTAAGGAGCTCTGGGGCCAACGTCCTGACTTTC	-	many	TRBV28	TRBJ2-6
CASSFTGQNTEAFF	TGCGCCAGCAGCTTCACGGGACAGAACACTGAAGCTTTCTTT	-	-	TRBV5-1	TRBJ1-1
CASSWRLAGGFYEQYF	TGTGCCAGCAGTTGGAGACTAGCGGGAGGGTTCTACGAGCAGTACTTC	TRBD2	many	TRBV6-5	TRBJ2-7
CSAGPNMNTEAFF	TGCAGCGCCGGACCGAACATGAACACTGAAGCTTTCTTT	-	many	TRBV29-1	TRBJ1-1
CASSLVWGQETQYF	TGTGCCAGCAGCTTAGTGTGGGGCCAAGAGACCCAGTACTTC	-	many	TRBV7-9	TRBJ2-5
CASSQAWGGLAGEEQYF	TGCGCCAGCAGCCAAGCGTGGGGGGGACTAGCGGGTGAAGAGCAGTACTTC	TRBD2	many	TRBV4-3	TRBJ2-7
CASRPARGAGPSYNSPLHF	TGTGCCAGCAGACCCGCGAGAGGCGCGGGTCCCTCCTATAATTCACCCCTCCACTTT	-	many	TRBV27	TRBJ1-6
CASSPRQVETEAFF	TGTGCCAGCAGCCCCCGACAGGTCGAAACTGAAGCTTTCTTT	-	many	TRBV9	TRBJ1-1
CASSFRRFGEKLFF	TGCGCCAGCAGCTTCAGGAGGTTTGGTGAAAAACTGTTTTTT	-	many	TRBV5-1	TRBJ1-4
CASSHRTGDEKLFF	TGCGCCAGCAGCCACCGGACAGGGGATGAAAAACTGTTTTTT	TRBD1	many	TRBV4-3	TRBJ1-4
CASSPPGQGELEIYNEQFF	TGTGCCAGCAGCCCCCCGGGACAGGGGGAACTAGAGATCTACAATGAGCAGTTCTTC	TRBD1	few	TRBV28	TRBJ2-1
CATSRLTGGYEQYF	TGTGCCACCAGCAGACTAACAGGGGGCTACGAGCAGTACTTC	TRBD1	many	TRBV15	TRBJ2-7
CASSSSGPMNTEAFF	TGTGCCAGCAGCTCGTCGGGCCCCATGAACACTGAAGCTTTCTTT	-	-	TRBV7-3	TRBJ1-1
CASSQHRDSEAFF	TGCGCCAGCAGCCAGCACCGGGACAGTGAAGCTTTCTTT	TRBD1	many	TRBV4-3	TRBJ1-1
CASSYGGYEQFF	TGTGCCAGCAGTTACGGGGGGTATGAGCAGTTCTTC	-	many	TRBV6-5	TRBJ2-1
CASRLDGVPTDTQYF	TGTGCCAGCAGATTGGACGGGGTCCCCACAGATACGCAGTATTTT	-	many	TRBV7-9	TRBJ2-3
CSEGLSQETQYF	TGCAGTGAGGGCCTCAGCCAAGAGACCCAGTACTTC	-	many	TRBV29-1	TRBJ2-5
CASSLAGQSNTEAFF	TGCGCCAGCAGCTTGGCCGGGCAGAGTAACACTGAAGCTTTCTTT	-	many	TRBV5-1	TRBJ1-1
CASSLGFSGTGELFF	TGTGCCAGCAGCTTAGGGTTTTCGGGCACCGGGGAGCTGTTTTTT	-	-	TRBV7-8	TRBJ2-2
CASSSGTVAYEQYF	TGTGCCAGCAGCTCCGGGACAGTAGCCTACGAGCAGTACTTC	TRBD1	many	TRBV7-9	TRBJ2-7
CSASSGPSTDTQYF	TGCAGTGCTAGTAGCGGGCCTAGCACAGATACGCAGTATTTT	TRBD2	many	TRBV20-1	TRBJ2-3
CASTGSDGGAYNEQFF	TGTGCCAGCACCGGCTCAGACGGGGGTGCCTACAATGAGCAGTTCTTC	-	few	TRBV28	TRBJ2-1
CASSPSHNEQFF	TGCGCCAGCAGCCCATCACATAATGAGCAGTTCTTC	-	many	TRBV5-1	TRBJ2-1
CSARDPKGHHGGSYNEQFF	TGCAGTGCTAGAGATCCAAAGGGACACCACGGGGGTTCCTACAATGAGCAGTTCTTC	-	many	TRBV20-1	TRBJ2-1
CASSAGGGGAEDTEAFF	TGTGCCAGCAGCGCGGGAGGAGGGGGCGCTGAGGACACTGAAGCTTTCTTT	TRBD1	-	TRBV9	TRBJ1-1
CASSEGTGDGYTF	TGCGCCAGCAGCGAAGGGACAGGGGATGGCTACACCTTC	TRBD1	many	TRBV5-1	TRBJ1-2
CASTKGGLSYEQYF	TGTGCCAGCACCAAGGGTGGGCTCTCCTACGAGCAGTACTTC	-	few	TRBV28	TRBJ2-7
CASSSGRFPNYEQYF	TGTGCCAGCAGCTCTGGACGTTTTCCCAACTACGAGCAGTACTTC	-	few	TRBV7-8	TRBJ2-7
CATSLDDRAYEQYF	TGTGCCACCAGCCTAGACGACAGGGCCTACGAGCAGTACTTC	TRBD1	many	TRBV15	TRBJ2-7
CASSDGRETEAFF	TGTGCCAGCAGCGACGGACGGGAAACTGAAGCTTTCTTT	-	many	TRBV5-5	TRBJ1-1
CASSLVGTGYYEQYF	TGTGCCAGCAGCTTAGTCGGGACAGGGTACTACGAGCAGTACTTC	TRBD1	many	TRBV11-2	TRBJ2-7
CASSRGQDSNQPQHF	TGTGCCAGCAGCCGAGGACAGGATAGCAATCAGCCCCAGCATTTT	TRBD1	few	TRBV5-5	TRBJ1-5
CSARVSNQPQHF	TGCAGCGCCCGGGTCAGCAATCAGCCCCAGCATTTT	-	many	TRBV29-1	TRBJ1-5
CASSLAAGGNYEQYF	TGTGCCAGCAGCTTGGCGGCAGGGGGCAACTACGAGCAGTACTTC	TRBD1	many	TRBV5-4	TRBJ2-7
CASSLVPTSDYNEQFF	TGTGCCAGCAGCTTAGTCCCAACTAGCGACTACAATGAGCAGTTCTTC	TRBD2	many	TRBV7-6	TRBJ2-1
CASTRSFRGVRSSTDTQYF	TGTGCCAGCACCCGATCATTCCGCGGAGTCCGATCTAGCACAGATACGCAGTATTTT	-	many	TRBV7-8	TRBJ2-3
CASSRQDYGYTF	TGTGCCAGCAGTAGACAGGACTATGGCTACACCTTC	-	many	TRBV28	TRBJ1-2
CSAWGQGLGEQYF	TGCAGTGCTTGGGGGCAGGGGCTTGGCGAGCAGTACTTC	-	few	TRBV20-1	TRBJ2-7
CASSYSKVQGLFGETQYF	TGTGCCAGCAGTTACTCGAAAGTTCAGGGGTTGTTTGGAGAGACCCAGTACTTC	-	many	TRBV6-5	TRBJ2-5
CASSPDRVGNIQYF	TGTGCCAGCAGCCCAGACCGAGTGGGAAACATTCAGTACTTC	-	many	TRBV7-2	TRBJ2-4
CASSQEQGITDTQYF	TGTGCCAGCAGCCAAGAACAGGGGATAACAGATACGCAGTATTTT	TRBD1	many	TRBV4-2	TRBJ2-3
CASSRQGVYNEQFF	TGCGCCAGCAGCCGTCAGGGGGTTTACAATGAGCAGTTCTTC	TRBD1	many	TRBV4-3	TRBJ2-1
CASRDFTDSGNTIYF	TGTGCCAGTAGAGACTTTACAGACTCTGGAAACACCATATATTTT	-	-	TRBV19	TRBJ1-3
CATRPRQGRSYGYTF	TGTGCCACCCGCCCCCGGCAGGGGCGAAGTTATGGCTACACCTTC	-	-	TRBV28	TRBJ1-2
CASSLGREGGTQYF	TGTGCCAGCAGCTTGGGCAGGGAAGGAGGGACCCAGTACTTC	-	few	TRBV7-9	TRBJ2-5
CASSLASPGQQETQYF	TGTGCCAGCAGTTTAGCGAGTCCGGGACAGCAAGAGACCCAGTACTTC	TRBD1	many	TRBV12-3/TRBV12-4	TRBJ2-5
CASSSGTGIMNTEAFF	TGCGCCAGCAGCTCAGGGACAGGCATAATGAACACTGAAGCTTTCTTT	TRBD1	many	TRBV5-1	TRBJ1-1
CAISLGQGVYGNTIYF	TGTGCCATCAGCCTCGGACAGGGAGTTTACGGAAACACCATATATTTT	TRBD1	many	TRBV10-3	TRBJ1-3
CATSRQERVNTEAFF	TGTGCCACCTCTCGCCAGGAAAGAGTGAACACTGAAGCTTTCTTT	-	many	TRBV15	TRBJ1-1
CASSLALPARLNPGEQYF	TGTGCCAGCAGCTTAGCACTCCCGGCACGCCTAAACCCTGGAGAGCAGTACTTC	-	few	TRBV11-1	TRBJ2-7
CASSLGTGGPPGETQYF	TGTGCCAGCAGCTTAGGGACAGGGGGACCTCCCGGAGAGACCCAGTACTTC	TRBD1	many	TRBV7-8	TRBJ2-5